Below are 23 T cell receptor beta chains sequenced from a single sample in a study of spatial heterogeneity in lung cancer. TCRdb independently ran MiXCR on the 5' RACE reads; one entry per CDR3 protein. The table has about 120,000 distinct CDR3 sequences, 12% seen once. The sample's time point: blood at routine non-recurrence follow-up after resection. Material for sequencing was whole RNA from tumor, nontumor lung or frozen PBMC, left unsorted. Material: PBMCs, obtained at follow-up. All receptors come from a male donor with early-stage non-small cell lung cancer.

The V gene is TRBV12-3 or TRBV12-4, the J gene TRBJ1-1, with a weak D call TRBD1 (5 bases). The CDR3 spans 15 residues. Trimming pared 3 bases from V and 4 bases from J, leaving 15 bases between. DNA for the CDR3: TGTGCCAGCAGTTTCCCAAGGGGAAGGGGCACTGAAGCTTTCTTT. Amino acids: CASSFPRGRGTEAFF.

This clonotype was counted ten times or more. The chain joins TRBV10-3 to TRBJ1-4, with 7 bases fitting TRBD1. V dropped 3 bases and J dropped 6; count of bases not matched to a gene: 1. The length of the CDR3 is 13 residues. Germline CDR1 reads ENHRY; CDR2 reads SYGVKD. DNA of the CDR3: TGTGCCATCAGTGAAACAGGGGATGAAAAACTGTTTTTT. This sequence encodes CAISETGDEKLFF.

Written as DNA, the CDR3 is TGCGCCAGCAGCTTGGATCTAGCGGGCCTACTCACAGATACGCAGTATTTT. It codes for CASSLDLAGLLTDTQYF. This chain links TRBV5-1 with TRBJ2-3; 8 nucleotides match TRBD2. Germline assignment: CDR1 SGHRS and CDR2 YFSETQ. The CDR3 is made up of 17 amino acids. Trimming cost V 0 bases and J 2 bases; bases outside gene matches: 8. Together with reference TRBV5-1 and TRBJ2-3, the CDR3 gives the full variable domain: KAGVTQTPRYLIKTRGQQVTLSCSPISGHRSVSWYQQTPGQGLQFLFEYFSETQRNKGNFPGRFSGRQFSNSRSEMNVSTLELGDSALYLCASSLDLAGLLTDTQYFGPGTRLTVL.

This clonotype was seen a handful of times. This chain joins TRBV19 and TRBJ1-6; no clear D. The CDR3 totals 16 residues. V shed 0 bases and J shed 6 bases, with 12 bases lying between them. Germline lookup yields CDR1 LNHDA and CDR2 SQIVND (reference sequence). DNA for the CDR3: TGTGCCAGTAGTATAGATCTGGGATCCCGTAATTCACCCCTCCACTTT. Its translation is CASSIDLGSRNSPLHF.

V gene TRBV19 combines with J gene TRBJ2-7, with 8 bases matching TRBD2. The CDR3 spans 15 residues. Germline values: CDR1 LNHDA, CDR2 SQIVND (reference sequence). The ends lost 2 bases at V and 1 base at J; junction bases unmatched: 4. The CDR3 coding sequence is TGTGCCAGTAGTATAAGCGGGGGCCAATCCTACGAGCAGTACTTC. The encoded protein is CASSISGGQSYEQYF.

V and J are TRBV2 and TRBJ2-5; 7 bases line up with TRBD2. This CDR3 contains 12 residues. The junction had 4 bases not matched to a gene; V was cut back by 8 bases and J by 4 bases. The germline gives CDR1 SNHLY, CDR2 FYNNEI. CDR3 residues: CASSWTRETQYF. The CDR3 bases are TGTGCCAGCTCTTGGACTAGAGAGACCCAGTACTTC.

The V call is TRBV5-4, the J call TRBJ1-1, with TRBD1 matching over 8 bases. The CDR3 has 14 residues. Germline CDR1 reads SGHNT; CDR2 reads YYREEE (reference sequence). Trimming took 4 bases from V and 5 from J; bases not matched to a gene: 7. The CDR3 here is CASSPRDRSTEAFF. The CDR3 nucleotides are TGTGCCAGCAGCCCCCGGGACAGGTCGACTGAAGCTTTCTTT. The full variable domain, rest sourced from reference TRBV5-4 and TRBJ1-1, is ETGVTQSPTHLIKTRGQQVTLRCSSQSGHNTVSWYQQALGQGPQFIFQYYREEENGRGNFPPRFSGLQFPNYSSELNVNALELDDSALYLCASSPRDRSTEAFFGQGTRLTVV.

The chain links TRBV20-1 to TRBJ1-6; 7 bases align to TRBD1. Germline assignment: CDR1 DFQATT and CDR2 SNEGSKA (reference sequence). The CDR3 has 14 residues. After removal of 3 bases from V and 6 bases from J, the junction contained 5 bases not matched to a gene. The CDR3 nucleotides read TGCAGTGCTAGCATGGGGACAGCTAATTCACCCCTCCACTTT. This translates into CSASMGTANSPLHF.

About this clonotype itself: A junction end diverges from the germline sequence, so it may reflect a read error. The genes are TRBV6-2 or TRBV6-3 and TRBJ1-1; possibly TRBD1 for D (6 bases). Germline CDR1 MNHEY, CDR2 SVGEGT. This CDR3 is 10 amino acids long. The chain's CDR3 is CASSYENRVF. CDR3 DNA: TGTGCCAGCAGTTACGAGAACAGGGTTTTT.

This clonotype was detected only a few times. V and J are TRBV29-1 and TRBJ2-1; D may be TRBD2 (5 bases). In germline, CDR1 is SQVTM, CDR2 ANQGSEA. Trimming removed 0 bases from V and 4 bases from J, with 16 bases in between. The length of the CDR3 is 16 residues. CDR3 sequence: CSVEDRLALPYNEQFF. The DNA for the CDR3 is TGCAGCGTTGAAGATCGGCTAGCTCTTCCGTACAATGAGCAGTTCTTC.

Only a few counts were recorded for this clonotype. The CDR3 sequence: CASSPPHRTDTQYF. Here the CDR3 DNA reads TGTGCCAGCAGCCCCCCGCACCGCACAGATACGCAGTATTTT. This chain joins TRBV3-1 and TRBJ2-3; D not certain. Germline V gene data show CDR1 as LGHDT and CDR2 as YNNKEL (reference sequence). The CDR3 loop spans 14 amino acids. The V gene lost 4 bases and the J gene lost 1 base, with 9 bases spanning the gap.

The chain links TRBV28 to TRBJ2-2; 8 bases fit TRBD1. The CDR3 spans 17 residues. Germline assignment: CDR1 MDHEN and CDR2 SYDVKM. With V trimmed by 11 bases and J by 3 bases, 17 bases remained unmatched. CDR3 nucleotides: TGTGCCGCCAGAGTCCCATCAGGGGGCGGTCACACCGGGGAGCTGTTTTTT. Its translation: CAARVPSGGGHTGELFF.

The sample holds a few counts of this clonotype. The chain employs TRBV20-1 and TRBJ1-5; D is possibly TRBD1 (6 bases). Germline CDR1 is DFQATT and CDR2 is SNEGSKA (reference sequence). V dropped 3 bases and J dropped 7 bases, with 16 bases sitting between them. The length of the CDR3 is 14 residues. The CDR3 sequence: CSARRQGLEQPQHF. CDR3 nucleotide sequence: TGCAGTGCTAGGCGTCAGGGGCTGGAACAGCCCCAGCATTTT.

This clonotype was detected many times. The rearrangement links TRBV25-1 to TRBJ2-3; 7 bases are a match to TRBD1. This CDR3 is built from 14 residues. J was trimmed by 1 base and V by 3 bases; bases with no gene match: 1. The germline gives CDR1 MGHDK, CDR2 SYGVNS. The CDR3 nucleotides are TGTGCCAGCAGTGACGGACAGGGCACAGATACGCAGTATTTT. Protein sequence: CASSDGQGTDTQYF. The full variable domain, rest sourced from reference TRBV25-1 and TRBJ2-3, is EADIYQTPRYLVIGTGKKITLECSQTMGHDKMYWYQQDPGMELHLIHYSYGVNSTEKGDLSSESTVSRIRTEHFPLTLESARPSHTSQYLCASSDGQGTDTQYFGPGTRLTVL.

This clonotype was seen a few times. The genes are TRBV4-1 and TRBJ2-5; D is unclear. V lost 4 bases, J lost 6 bases, and 12 bases lay in between. CDR3 length: 13 residues. Per germline, CDR1 MGHRA and CDR2 YSYEKL. CDR3 sequence reads: CASSPDPTQTQYF. In DNA, the CDR3 is TGCGCCAGCAGCCCCGATCCCACCCAGACCCAGTACTTC.

This clonotype was picked up a small number of times. The chain has TRBV11-3 and TRBJ2-1; 7 positions agree with TRBD2. With 7 bases clipped from V and 2 bases from J, the junction kept 8 bases outside the gene matches. Germline-derived CDR1 and CDR2 are SGHNT and YENEEA. This CDR3 region has 15 residues. CDR3 nucleotide sequence: TGTGCCAGCACCGCTCCCGGGAGGACCTACAATGAGCAGTTCTTC. Its protein product is CASTAPGRTYNEQFF.

This sequence joins TRBV9 and TRBJ2-3; D possibly corresponds to TRBD1 (5 bases). Germline V CDR1 and CDR2: SGDLS, YYNGEE. The CDR3 is 16 amino acids. The V gene lost 1 base and the J gene lost 5 bases, with 17 bases spanning the gap. The CDR3 protein is CASSVSPGSQGDTQYF. Here the CDR3 DNA reads TGTGCCAGCAGCGTATCTCCTGGGTCCCAGGGAGATACGCAGTATTTT.

Only a few counts were recorded for this clonotype. The gene calls are TRBV5-1 and TRBJ2-5; TRBD1 matches 10 bases. The germline gives CDR1 SGHRS, CDR2 YFSETQ. The CDR3 spans 15 residues. Trimming took 4 bases from V and 5 from J; bases not matched to a gene: 8. The CDR3 here is CASSKKTGGGETQYF. The CDR3 DNA is TGCGCCAGCAGCAAAAAGACAGGGGGCGGGGAGACCCAGTACTTC.

This clonotype was seen many times. The CDR3 loop is CASSTGDQPQHF. CDR3 nucleotides: TGTGCCAGCAGCACAGGGGATCAGCCCCAGCATTTT. The rearrangement joins TRBV9 to TRBJ1-5, with 7 bases matching TRBD1. From germline, CDR1 is SGDLS and CDR2 YYNGEE. V dropped 4 bases and J dropped 5; count of bases not matched to a gene: 0. The CDR3 consists of 12 residues. The full variable domain, in which reference TRBV9 and TRBJ1-5 provide the parts outside the CDR3, is DSGVTQTPKHLITATGQRVTLRCSPRSGDLSVYWYQQSLDQGLQFLIQYYNGEERAKGNILERFSAQQFPDLHSELNLSSLELGDSALYFCASSTGDQPQHFGDGTRLSIL.

Only a few counts were recorded for this clonotype. V gene TRBV6-6 combines with J gene TRBJ1-5; D unresolved. The CDR3 consists of 15 residues. Germline V lookup: CDR1 MNHNY, CDR2 SVGAGI (reference sequence). Trimming stripped 5 bases from V and 4 bases from J, with 15 bases between. For the CDR3, the DNA is TGTGCCAGCAGTCAGGACGGGTCGGGGAATCAGCCCCAGCATTTT. Protein product: CASSQDGSGNQPQHF.

The chain is built from TRBV3-1 and TRBJ2-2; D is undetermined. Germline assignment: CDR1 LGHDT and CDR2 YNNKEL (reference sequence). This CDR3 contains 15 residues. Trimming shortened V by 1 base and J by 1 base, and 7 bases separated the two germline ends. This CDR3 is CASSQADGNTGELFF. Here the CDR3 DNA reads TGTGCCAGCAGCCAAGCGGACGGGAACACCGGGGAGCTGTTTTTT.

This clonotype has a count of ten or more. This chain joins TRBV29-1 and TRBJ1-3, with D perhaps matching TRBD1 (5 bases). Per germline, CDR1 SQVTM and CDR2 ANQGSEA. The CDR3 runs 15 residues. Trimming stripped 3 bases from V and 2 bases from J, with 14 bases between. CDR3 amino acids: CSVDRQGSAGNTIYF. DNA for the CDR3: TGCAGCGTTGATCGGCAGGGTAGCGCTGGAAACACCATATATTTT.

This clonotype was seen repeatedly, ten times or more. The V gene is TRBV20-1, the J gene TRBJ2-1, with 7 nucleotides matching TRBD2. CDR1 and CDR2 from the germline V gene are DFQATT and SNEGSKA (reference sequence). Losses at the gene ends were 5 bases for V and 7 bases for J; bases not matched to a gene: 5. The CDR3 has 12 amino acids. In nucleotides, the CDR3 is TGCAGTGCTCGTGGACTAGTGAATGAGCAGTTCTTC. It encodes CSARGLVNEQFF.